A single sample is the source of the 32 T cell receptor beta chains below, sequenced in a study of response to subunit inactivated influenza vaccine. TCRdb independently ran MiXCR on the RT-PCR reads; one entry per CDR3 protein. Of over 450,000 distinct CDR3 sequences in the sample, 10% to 15% were seen once. This specimen consisted of PBMCs from blood, obtained roughly 48 days after vaccination. All receptors derive from a man in his forties or fifties who received an inactivated influenza vaccine.

The V gene is TRBV10-3, the J gene TRBJ2-7, with TRBD2 matching over 8 bases. In germline, CDR1 is ENHRY, CDR2 SYGVKD. Trimming at V came to 0 bases and at J to 3 bases, leaving 4 bases not matched to a gene. This CDR3 contains 15 residues. This CDR3 reads CAISESGGGNYEQYF. In nucleotides, the CDR3 is TGTGCCATCAGTGAGTCCGGCGGGGGGAACTACGAGCAGTACTTC.

This clonotype was seen a few times. The chain joins TRBV29-1 to TRBJ2-3; 7 bases fit TRBD1. V shed 4 bases and J 4 bases; nucleotides not matched to a gene: 14. This CDR3 spans 16 amino acids. Germline values: CDR1 SQVTM, CDR2 ANQGSEA. The CDR3 DNA sequence: TGCAGCGTTGTAATTCTGGGCCGACAGGGTGCAGATACGCAGTATTTT. Translating it yields CSVVILGRQGADTQYF.

The V call is TRBV29-1, the J call TRBJ2-5, with 10 positions matching TRBD2. The CDR3 spans 13 residues. CDR1 is SQVTM, CDR2 ANQGSEA, per germline. V lost 4 bases and J lost 5; bases outside the gene matches: 4. The CDR3 region has the DNA TGCAGCGTTGTACTAGCGGGACTTGAGACCCAGTACTTC. It specifies CSVVLAGLETQYF.

The sample holds a few counts of this clonotype. J is TRBJ2-5 and V is TRBV14; D unclear. Germline V gene lookup returns CDR1 SGHDN and CDR2 FVKESK. The CDR3 is 14 residues long. V lost 4 bases and J lost 2, with 11 bases in between. In nucleotides, the CDR3 is TGTGCCAGCAGCCTAATTACGCCACAAGAGACCCAGTACTTC. It is translated as CASSLITPQETQYF.

The sample holds a few counts of this clonotype. The chain is built from TRBV15 and TRBJ2-3; weak D call: TRBD2 (6 bases). This CDR3 has 14 residues. The germline V gene encodes CDR1 LNHNV and CDR2 YYDKDF (reference sequence). The ends were cut back, 5 bases at V and 2 bases at J, with 11 bases in the middle. The CDR3 bases are TGTGCCACCAGCGGGCAGCGGGTCACAGATACGCAGTATTTT. Translating it yields CATSGQRVTDTQYF.

This clonotype was seen a handful of times. The genes are TRBV6-5 and TRBJ2-5; 9 positions agree with TRBD1. Germline V lookup: CDR1 MNHEY, CDR2 SVGAGI. CDR3 length equals 19 residues. Trimming took 0 bases from V and 4 from J; bases not matched to a gene: 15. The CDR3 DNA reads as TGTGCCAGCAGTTACTCGCTAGTAGGGACAGGGCGGAGGGCAGAGACCCAGTACTTC. Translated, it gives CASSYSLVGTGRRAETQYF.

Many counts were recorded for this clonotype. The genes are TRBV12-3 or TRBV12-4 and TRBJ1-4, with unresolved D. CDR3 length equals 11 residues. The germline V and J ends were trimmed by 5 bases and 7 bases, with 5 bases remaining between them. In DNA form, the CDR3 reads TGTGCCAGCAGTAGAGCTGAAAAACTGTTTTTT. It translates to CASSRAEKLFF.

V usage is TRBV5-1 and J usage is TRBJ1-1; D is unclear. This CDR3 region has 14 residues. Trimming took 4 bases from V and 1 from J, leaving 11 bases between them. CDR1 SGHRS and CDR2 YFSETQ come from the germline V gene. CDR3 in DNA: TGCGCCAGCAGCCAAAGTAAGGGGAACACTGAAGCTTTCTTT. Protein: CASSQSKGNTEAFF. Full variable domain (remainder filled in from reference TRBV5-1 and TRBJ1-1): KAGVTQTPRYLIKTRGQQVTLSCSPISGHRSVSWYQQTPGQGLQFLFEYFSETQRNKGNFPGRFSGRQFSNSRSEMNVSTLELGDSALYLCASSQSKGNTEAFFGQGTRLTVV.

This rearrangement joins TRBV7-2 to TRBJ1-6; tentative D call: TRBD1 (6 bases). CDR1 and CDR2 (germline): SGHTA, FQGNSA. The CDR3 runs to 15 residues. V lost 1 base and J 7 bases, leaving 11 bases between the germline ends. The CDR3 loop reads CASSLGDTGNSPLHF. The CDR3 DNA is TGTGCCAGCAGCTTAGGGGACACTGGAAATTCACCCCTCCACTTT.

The table lists this clonotype with a few counts. The rearrangement joins TRBV2 to TRBJ2-7; D gene unclear. Germline V gene lookup returns CDR1 SNHLY and CDR2 FYNNEI. Trimming pared 7 bases from V and 7 bases from J, leaving 11 bases between. CDR3 size: 11 residues. DNA for the CDR3: TGTGCCAGCACTACAGCCTGGGAGCAGTACTTC. It specifies CASTTAWEQYF.

This clonotype was counted between two and nine times. The chain recombines TRBV5-4 with TRBJ2-5; 8 positions match TRBD1. Trimming at V came to 4 bases and at J to 7 bases, leaving 6 bases not matched to a gene. CDR1 is SGHNT and CDR2 is YYREEE in the germline V gene (reference sequence). This CDR3 is built from 13 residues. The CDR3 coding sequence is TGTGCCAGCAGCACAGGACAGGGTTCGACCCAGTACTTC. This translates into CASSTGQGSTQYF.

Turning to this clonotype: The junction shows a germline mismatch at one end, possibly a read error. The chain is built from TRBV12-3 or TRBV12-4 and TRBJ2-7; D is undetermined. This CDR3 spans 12 amino acids. CDR3 DNA sequence: TGTGCCAGCAGTTTAGGCACCTACGATCAGTACTTC. Protein product: CASSLGTYDQYF.

This clonotype was seen ten or more times. A read error may account for a junction end that differs from germline. The chain combines TRBV10-2 with TRBJ2-7, with D uncertain. The CDR3 runs to 11 residues. Germline V lookup: CDR1 WSHSY, CDR2 SAAADI. The CDR3 DNA reads TGTGCCAGCAGCGAAAGCTACGAGCAGTACTTC. Protein product: CASSESYEQYF.

This clonotype has ten or more counts. In DNA, the CDR3 is TGTGCCAGCAGTTACTCGCCCGCAGCGAACACTGAAGCTTTCTTT. As protein: CASSYSPAANTEAFF. The chain uses TRBV6-5 and TRBJ1-1; D is unclear. V was cut by 0 bases and J by 1 base, with 9 bases left in between. CDR1 and CDR2 from the germline V gene are MNHEY and SVGAGI. The CDR3 sequence is 15 residues long.

As for this clonotype: Possible read error: a much larger clone is one base away. The chain joins TRBV5-6 to TRBJ1-2, with D perhaps TRBD1 (5 bases). Germline V gene data show CDR1 as SGHDT and CDR2 as YYEEEE. V lost 3 bases to trimming and J lost 0 bases, with 12 bases between them. There are 15 residues in the CDR3. In DNA form, the CDR3 reads TGTGCCAGCAGCTCGGCGGGGGAACCTAACTATGGCTACACCTTC. Protein: CASSSAGEPNYGYTF.

This chain connects TRBV13 to TRBJ2-3, with D hard to call. In germline, CDR1 is PRHDT, CDR2 FYEKMQ (reference sequence). Trimming removed 5 bases from V and 9 bases from J, with 18 bases in between. CDR3 length: 14 residues. The CDR3 is CASSQSKASATQYF. In nucleotides, the CDR3 is TGTGCCAGCAGCCAGAGCAAAGCGTCGGCCACGCAGTATTTT.

This clonotype came up a few times. The rearrangement links TRBV24-1 to TRBJ2-3, with D perhaps TRBD1 (6 bases). Between the trimmed V and J ends, which lost 4 bases and 5 bases, there was a span of 15 bases. The CDR3 spans 15 residues. Looked up from germline, CDR1 is KGHDR and CDR2 is SFDVKD. The CDR3 DNA is TGTGCCACCAGTGACCCCAGGGGCGCAGGAGATACGCAGTATTTT. It codes for CATSDPRGAGDTQYF.

This sequence joins TRBV3-1 and TRBJ1-5; a possible D gene is TRBD1 (5 bases). The CDR3 sequence is 14 residues long. Germline-derived CDR1 and CDR2 are LGHDT and YNNKEL (reference sequence). The ends were cut back, 4 bases at V and 0 bases at J, with 7 bases in the middle. The CDR3 region has the DNA TGTGCCAGCAGCCCGGGACTTAGCAATCAGCCCCAGCATTTT. It is translated as CASSPGLSNQPQHF.

The table lists this clonotype with a few counts. CDR3 protein: CASSGASATLVNEQYF. The CDR3 DNA sequence: TGTGCCAGCAGCGGTGCCTCGGCGACGCTTGTCAACGAGCAGTACTTC. The chain recombines TRBV9 with TRBJ2-7; no clear D. The CDR3 is 16 residues long. Germline CDR1 and CDR2: SGDLS and YYNGEE. V was pared by 3 bases and J by 5 bases, with 21 bases between.

This clonotype was detected many times. V is TRBV5-5 and J is TRBJ1-6; no clear D gene. The CDR3 runs 16 residues. V lost 4 bases and J 0 bases, leaving 11 bases between the germline ends. Germline CDR1 and CDR2: SGHKS and YYEKEE (reference sequence). The CDR3, as DNA: TGTGCCAGCAGCGACACCAGGAGCTCCTATAATTCACCCCTCCACTTT. Its translation: CASSDTRSSYNSPLHF.

The table lists this clonotype with a few counts. V and J are TRBV7-2 and TRBJ2-5, with D possibly matching TRBD1 (5 bases). Per the germline V gene, CDR1 is SGHTA and CDR2 is FQGNSA. V was cut by 0 bases and J by 1 base, with 9 bases left in between. This CDR3 has 15 residues. The CDR3 DNA reads as TGTGCCAGCAGCTTAGCTGCAGGGCTCCAAGAGACCCAGTACTTC. It specifies CASSLAAGLQETQYF.

This clonotype was picked up a small number of times. This sequence joins TRBV24-1 and TRBJ2-1; 12 nucleotides align to TRBD1. CDR3 length: 16 residues. Trimming cost V 7 bases and J 7 bases; bases outside gene matches: 10. Per germline, CDR1 KGHDR and CDR2 SFDVKD. DNA of the CDR3: TGTGCCACCAGCCGGACCGGGACAGGGGGCTATAATGAGCAGTTCTTC. Its translation is CATSRTGTGGYNEQFF.

The rearrangement links TRBV5-1 to TRBJ2-2; D possibly corresponds to TRBD1 (5 bases). CDR3 length: 16 amino acids. Per the germline V gene, CDR1 is SGHRS and CDR2 is YFSETQ. The V end lost 4 bases, the J end lost 6 bases, and 19 bases lay between the germline ends. In nucleotides, the CDR3 is TGCGCCAGCAGCCTTTATGGGTCCAGGGCGGCCGGGGAGCTGTTTTTT. This gives the protein CASSLYGSRAAGELFF. The variable domain in full, completed from reference TRBV5-1 and TRBJ2-2, reads KAGVTQTPRYLIKTRGQQVTLSCSPISGHRSVSWYQQTPGQGLQFLFEYFSETQRNKGNFPGRFSGRQFSNSRSEMNVSTLELGDSALYLCASSLYGSRAAGELFFGEGSRLTVL.

This clonotype was observed a few times. This chain joins TRBV7-9 and TRBJ2-7; TRBD1 is a possible D gene (6 bases). From germline, CDR1 is SEHNR and CDR2 FQNEAQ (reference sequence). This CDR3 spans 15 amino acids. V dropped 2 bases and J dropped 5 bases, with 16 bases sitting between them. CDR3 DNA sequence: TGTGCCAGCAGCTTATCTCATGGCAGGGGACACGAGCAGTACTTC. Protein product: CASSLSHGRGHEQYF.

This clonotype has a handful of counts. A much larger clone is a single base away; this may be a read error. The chain carries TRBV7-8 and TRBJ1-5; D gene ambiguous. CDR1 is SGHVS and CDR2 is FQNEAQ in the germline V gene. V was pared by 5 bases and J by 0 bases, with 5 bases between. CDR3 length: 13 residues. CDR3 loop: CASSQYSNQPQHF. The CDR3 DNA follows: TGTGCCAGCAGCCAATATAGCAATCAGCCCCAGCATTTT.

There are a few counts of this clonotype. The chain couples TRBV3-1 to TRBJ1-6, with 8 bases aligning to TRBD1. CDR3 length equals 14 residues. After removal of 4 bases from V and 6 bases from J, the junction contained 2 bases not matched to a gene. CDR1 is LGHDT and CDR2 is YNNKEL in the germline V gene (reference sequence). The CDR3 nucleotides read TGTGCCAGCAGCCCGCAGGGGGCTAATTCACCCCTCCACTTT. It is translated as CASSPQGANSPLHF.

In the case of this clonotype: A much larger clone lies a single base off, so this may be a read error. This chain uses TRBV5-1 with TRBJ2-2; TRBD1 is a possible D gene (5 bases). The germline V gene has CDR1 SGHRS and CDR2 YFSETQ. The CDR3 has 15 amino acids. V lost 5 bases and J 3 bases, leaving 14 bases between the germline ends. CDR3 sequence: CASRLRQGDTGELFF. The DNA for the CDR3 is TGCGCCAGCAGGCTGCGACAAGGGGACACCGGGGAGCTGTTTTTT.

This clonotype has just a few counts. V and J are TRBV29-1 and TRBJ2-1; 10 nucleotides match TRBD2. The CDR3 is 14 residues long. CDR1 is SQVTM, CDR2 ANQGSEA, per germline. The V and J ends lost 4 bases and 8 bases, in that order; junction bases with no gene match: 8. In nucleotides, the CDR3 is TGCAGCGTTGGGGGAGCGGGAGGGGTTTATGAGCAGTTCTTC. Translation: CSVGGAGGVYEQFF.

This clonotype was recorded a few times. V and J are TRBV28 and TRBJ2-5; the match to TRBD1 covers 11 bases. This CDR3 is 18 amino acids long. V trimming: 3 bases; J trimming: 4 bases; junction bases outside the gene matches: 13. From germline, CDR1 is MDHEN and CDR2 SYDVKM. CDR3 bases: TGTGCCAGCAGTTTTCTTCGCTGGGACAGGGGGTTAGGAGAGACCCAGTACTTC. Translated, it gives CASSFLRWDRGLGETQYF.

Points on this clonotype: A much larger clone differs by one base, so this may be a read error. The V call is TRBV5-1, the J call TRBJ2-1, with a tentative D call TRBD1 (5 bases). The CDR3 is 14 residues long. The V gene lost 1 base and the J gene lost 2 bases, with 7 bases spanning the gap. The V gene's germline CDR1 is SGHRS and CDR2 YFSETQ. CDR3 protein: CASSLRGTYNEQFF. The CDR3 nucleotides read TGCGCCAGCAGCTTGAGGGGCACCTACAATGAGCAGTTCTTC.

V usage is TRBV7-8 and J usage is TRBJ1-2; D ambiguous. The CDR3 extends over 15 amino acids. V dropped 1 base and J dropped 2 bases, with 11 bases sitting between them. Germline CDR1 SGHVS, CDR2 FQNEAQ. CDR3 protein: CASSLGYDSNYGYTF. CDR3 sequence (DNA): TGTGCCAGCAGCTTAGGGTACGATTCGAACTATGGCTACACCTTC.

V usage is TRBV7-9 and J usage is TRBJ1-4; 11 bases fit TRBD1. V lost 5 bases and J lost 7; bases outside the gene matches: 6. This CDR3 comprises 15 residues. In germline, CDR1 is SEHNR, CDR2 FQNEAQ (reference sequence). CDR3 sequence: CASSEWTGGGEKLFF. Written as DNA, the CDR3 is TGTGCCAGCAGCGAATGGACAGGGGGCGGTGAAAAACTGTTTTTT.